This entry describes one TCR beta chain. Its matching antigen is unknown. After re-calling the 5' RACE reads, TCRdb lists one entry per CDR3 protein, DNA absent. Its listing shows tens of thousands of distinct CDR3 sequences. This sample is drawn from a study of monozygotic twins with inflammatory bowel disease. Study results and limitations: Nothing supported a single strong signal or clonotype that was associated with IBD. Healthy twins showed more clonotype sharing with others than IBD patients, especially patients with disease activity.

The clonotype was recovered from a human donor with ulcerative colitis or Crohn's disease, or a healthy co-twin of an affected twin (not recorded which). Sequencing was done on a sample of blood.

CDR3 loop: CASSFEFPGELFF. The J gene is TRBJ2-2, the V gene TRBV11-3. Germline lookup yields CDR1 SGHNT and CDR2 YENEEA. The CDR3 has 13 amino acids.